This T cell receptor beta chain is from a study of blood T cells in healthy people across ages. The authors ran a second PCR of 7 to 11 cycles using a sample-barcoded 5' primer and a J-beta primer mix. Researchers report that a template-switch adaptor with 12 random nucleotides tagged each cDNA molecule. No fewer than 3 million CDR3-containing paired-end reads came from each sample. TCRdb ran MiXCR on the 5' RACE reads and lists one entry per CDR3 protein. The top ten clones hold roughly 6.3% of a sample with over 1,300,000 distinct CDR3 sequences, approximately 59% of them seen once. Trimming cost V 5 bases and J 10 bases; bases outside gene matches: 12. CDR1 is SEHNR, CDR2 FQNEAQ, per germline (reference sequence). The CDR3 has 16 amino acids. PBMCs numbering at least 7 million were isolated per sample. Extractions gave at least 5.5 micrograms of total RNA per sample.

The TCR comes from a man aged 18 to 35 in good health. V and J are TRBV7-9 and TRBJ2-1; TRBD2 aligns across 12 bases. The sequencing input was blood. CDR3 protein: CASSRTLAGGPGEQFF. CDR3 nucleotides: TGTGCCAGCAGCCGAACCCTAGCGGGAGGGCCTGGGGAGCAGTTCTTC.